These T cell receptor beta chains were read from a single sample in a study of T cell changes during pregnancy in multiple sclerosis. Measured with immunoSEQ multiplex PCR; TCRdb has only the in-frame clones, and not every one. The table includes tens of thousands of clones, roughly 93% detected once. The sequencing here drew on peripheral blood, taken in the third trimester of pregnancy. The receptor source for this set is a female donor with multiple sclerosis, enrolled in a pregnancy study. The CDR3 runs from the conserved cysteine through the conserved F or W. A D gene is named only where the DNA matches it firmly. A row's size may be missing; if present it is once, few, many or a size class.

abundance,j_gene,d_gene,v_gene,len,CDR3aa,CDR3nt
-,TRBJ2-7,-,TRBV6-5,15,CASSYSTTGSYEQYF,TGTGCCAGCAGTTACTCGACCACAGGCTCCTACGAGCAGTACTTC
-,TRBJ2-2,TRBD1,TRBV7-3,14,CASSKTQGTGELFF,TGTGCCAGCAGCAAAACACAGGGGACCGGGGAGCTGTTTTTT
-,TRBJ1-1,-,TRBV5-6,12,CASSFTGTEAFF,TGTGCCAGCAGCTTCACAGGGACTGAAGCTTTCTTT
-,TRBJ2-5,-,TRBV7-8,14,CASSFHTGTETQYF,TGTGCCAGCAGCTTCCACACAGGGACAGAGACCCAGTACTTC
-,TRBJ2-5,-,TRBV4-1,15,CASSQAQPSGETQYF,TGCGCCAGCAGCCAAGCACAACCAAGCGGGGAGACCCAGTACTTC
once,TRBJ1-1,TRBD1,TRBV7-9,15,CASSYPGQRNTEAFF,TGTGCCAGCAGTTATCCGGGACAGCGGAACACTGAAGCTTTCTTT
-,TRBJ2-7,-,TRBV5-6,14,CASSLGDRIYEQYF,TGTGCCAGCAGCCTGGGAGACAGGATCTACGAGCAGTACTTC
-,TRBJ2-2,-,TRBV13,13,CASSLDRAGELFF,TGTGCCAGCAGCTTAGACAGGGCCGGGGAGCTGTTTTTT
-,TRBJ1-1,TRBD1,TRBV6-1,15,CASSDPDRLNTEAFF,TGTGCCAGCAGTGACCCGGACAGGCTGAACACTGAAGCTTTCTTT
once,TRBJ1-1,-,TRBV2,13,CASSSDTNTEAFF,TGTGCCAGCAGTTCAGACACGAACACTGAAGCTTTCTTT
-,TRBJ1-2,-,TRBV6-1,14,CASSEGRANYGYTF,TGTGCCAGCAGTGAAGGAAGAGCTAACTATGGCTACACCTTC
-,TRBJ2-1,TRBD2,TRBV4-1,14,CASSSPGGLYEQFF,TGCGCCAGCAGTAGCCCGGGGGGGCTCTATGAGCAGTTCTTC
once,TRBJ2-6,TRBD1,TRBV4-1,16,CASSQWTGEGANVLTF,TGCGCCAGCAGCCAATGGACAGGGGAGGGGGCCAACGTCCTGACTTTC
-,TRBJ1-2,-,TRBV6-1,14,CASSETLANYGYTF,TGTGCCAGCAGTGAAACGCTAGCTAACTATGGCTACACCTTC
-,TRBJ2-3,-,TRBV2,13,CASTGVWTDTQYF,TGTGCCAGCACGGGGGTCTGGACAGATACGCAGTATTTT
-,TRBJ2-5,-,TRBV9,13,CASSVGGMETQYF,TGTGCCAGCAGCGTAGGAGGTATGGAGACCCAGTACTTC
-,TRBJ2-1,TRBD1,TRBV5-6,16,CASRRSGTGIMSEQFF,TGTGCCAGCAGGCGCTCCGGGACAGGGATAATGTCGGAGCAGTTCTTC
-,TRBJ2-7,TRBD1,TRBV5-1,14,CASSPTGEPREQYF,TGCGCCAGCAGCCCGACAGGGGAGCCTCGCGAGCAGTACTTC
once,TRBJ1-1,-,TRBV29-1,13,CSVGQGLNTEAFF,TGCAGCGTGGGGCAGGGGTTGAACACTGAAGCTTTCTTT
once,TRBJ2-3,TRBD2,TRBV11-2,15,CASSLSGGAPDTQYF,TGTGCCAGCAGCTTAAGCGGGGGGGCCCCAGATACGCAGTATTTT
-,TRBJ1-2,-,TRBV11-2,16,CASSPQGGVAKNGYTF,TGTGCCAGCAGCCCCCAAGGGGGGGTAGCAAAGAATGGCTACACCTTC
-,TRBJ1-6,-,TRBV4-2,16,CASSQRQGGPNSPLHF,TGTGCCAGCAGCCAAAGACAAGGTGGCCCCAATTCACCCCTCCACTTT
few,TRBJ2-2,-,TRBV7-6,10,CAAGTGELFF,TGTGCAGCCGGGACTGGGGAGCTGTTTTTT
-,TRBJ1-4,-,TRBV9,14,CASSQGGGTEKLFF,TGTGCCAGCAGCCAAGGGGGGGGCACTGAAAAACTGTTTTTT
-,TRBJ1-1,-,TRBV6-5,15,CASSATGPLKTEAFF,TGTGCCAGCAGTGCGACAGGTCCCTTGAAGACTGAAGCTTTCTTT